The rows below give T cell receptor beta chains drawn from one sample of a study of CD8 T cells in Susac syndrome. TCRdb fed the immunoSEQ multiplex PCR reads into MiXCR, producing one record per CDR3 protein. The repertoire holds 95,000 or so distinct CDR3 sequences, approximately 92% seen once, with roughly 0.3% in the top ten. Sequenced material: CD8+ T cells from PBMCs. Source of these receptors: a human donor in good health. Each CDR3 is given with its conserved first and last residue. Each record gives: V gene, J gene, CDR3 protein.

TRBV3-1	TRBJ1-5	CASSQDRFSRNQPQHF
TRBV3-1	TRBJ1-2	CASSQASGGYGYTF
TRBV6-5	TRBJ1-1	CASSFTGSEAFF
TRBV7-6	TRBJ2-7	CASSYNTGGSYEQYF
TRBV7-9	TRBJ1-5	CASGTVSNQPQHF
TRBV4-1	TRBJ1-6	CASSQESRLSYNSPLHF
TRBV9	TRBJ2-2	CASSPRGAPNTGELFF
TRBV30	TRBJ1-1	CAWNRNTEAFF
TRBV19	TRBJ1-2	CASSMTGENGYTF
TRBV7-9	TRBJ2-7	CASSLVREEQYF
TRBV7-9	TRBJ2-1	CASSLTGDEQFF
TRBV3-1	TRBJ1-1	CASSQEGNMNTEAFF
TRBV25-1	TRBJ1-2	CASSERGWGGYTF
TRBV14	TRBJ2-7	CASSHLLAGGSYEQYF
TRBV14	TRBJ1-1	CASSQEGRGTEAFF
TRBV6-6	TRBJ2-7	CASSHGIAATYEQYF
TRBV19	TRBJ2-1	CASNAGTGPINEQFF
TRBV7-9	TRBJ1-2	CASRRQESYTF
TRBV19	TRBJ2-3	CASTDGGVLDNTDTQYF
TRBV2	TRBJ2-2	CASSESRVNTGELFF
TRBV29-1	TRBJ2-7	CSVRDYEQYF
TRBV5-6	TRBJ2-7	CASSLGPGGEAEQYF
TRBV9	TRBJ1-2	CASSVVSGGYGYTF
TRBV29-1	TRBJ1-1	CSVRTGRTEAFF
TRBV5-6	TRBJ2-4	CASSQWTGQNIQYF
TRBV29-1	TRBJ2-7	CSVEGNRVEQYF
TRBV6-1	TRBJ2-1	CASSATLASPHNEQFF
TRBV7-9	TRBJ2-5	CASSPTSLRETQYF
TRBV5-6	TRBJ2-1	CASSLGWGAVYNEQFF
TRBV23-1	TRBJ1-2	CASSQSKPGAIGYTF
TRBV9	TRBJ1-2	CASTLGDADGYTF
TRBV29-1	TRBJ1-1	CSVGQGAEAFF
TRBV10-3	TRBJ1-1	CAISGGELGTEAFF
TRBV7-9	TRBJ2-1	CASSLADNEQFF
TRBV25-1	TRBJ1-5	CASSPGGGNQPQHF
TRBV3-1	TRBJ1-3	CASSPRDTTSGNTIYF
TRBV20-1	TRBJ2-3	CSAGTSDEDTQYF
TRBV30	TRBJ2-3	CAWALGLSRSYF
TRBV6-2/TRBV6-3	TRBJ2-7	CASNDRGLREQYF
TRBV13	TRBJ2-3	CASSPPRGTSTDTQYF
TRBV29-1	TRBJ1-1	CSVRQGPRAFF
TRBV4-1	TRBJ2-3	CASSQEGVGGDTQYF
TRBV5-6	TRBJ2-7	CASSLGDRGEQYF
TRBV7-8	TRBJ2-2	CASSLEVVGGTGELFF
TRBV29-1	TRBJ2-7	CSVEDRRYEQYF
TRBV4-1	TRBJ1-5	CASSQVVGQPQHF
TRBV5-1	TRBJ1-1	CASNEEAGMNTEAFF
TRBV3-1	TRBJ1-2	CASSPVGDRPLGDYGYTF
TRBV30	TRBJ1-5	CAWDSSGGPQHF
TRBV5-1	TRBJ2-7	CASSLAEEGWGYEQYF
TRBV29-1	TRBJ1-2	CSVPGQERGYTF
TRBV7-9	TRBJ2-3	CAIYGDSATDTQYF
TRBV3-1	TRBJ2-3	CASSQGTSGSTDTQYF
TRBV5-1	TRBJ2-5	CASSQPDTSKETQYF